Included here is one TCR beta chain sequence, with context. The data were produced by immunoSEQ multiplex PCR, yet TCRdb's version contains in-frame clones alone and is incomplete. Of approximately 350,000 clones in the sample, around 92% were seen once. Patients from Seattle were sampled longitudinally, starting during active infection. This entry comes from a study of blood T cell repertoires in COVID-19. Study at large: COVID-19 samples collected from the United States, Italy and Spain covered acute and convalescent phases. T cells, B-cell-depleted T cells, or PBMCs provided the cDNA or gDNA that served as material.

Trimming took 8 bases from V and 3 from J, leaving 14 bases between them. The germline V gene encodes CDR1 SGDLS and CDR2 YYNGEE. There are 13 residues in the CDR3. This clonotype was obtained from a woman in her thirties with COVID-19, enrolled during active disease. Sequenced material: peripheral blood. The chain links TRBV9 to TRBJ1-1; D might be TRBD1 (6 bases). CDR3 sequence (DNA): TGTGCCAGTCGTCAGGGGAGGGACACTGAAGCTTTCTTT. It translates to CASRQGRDTEAFF.